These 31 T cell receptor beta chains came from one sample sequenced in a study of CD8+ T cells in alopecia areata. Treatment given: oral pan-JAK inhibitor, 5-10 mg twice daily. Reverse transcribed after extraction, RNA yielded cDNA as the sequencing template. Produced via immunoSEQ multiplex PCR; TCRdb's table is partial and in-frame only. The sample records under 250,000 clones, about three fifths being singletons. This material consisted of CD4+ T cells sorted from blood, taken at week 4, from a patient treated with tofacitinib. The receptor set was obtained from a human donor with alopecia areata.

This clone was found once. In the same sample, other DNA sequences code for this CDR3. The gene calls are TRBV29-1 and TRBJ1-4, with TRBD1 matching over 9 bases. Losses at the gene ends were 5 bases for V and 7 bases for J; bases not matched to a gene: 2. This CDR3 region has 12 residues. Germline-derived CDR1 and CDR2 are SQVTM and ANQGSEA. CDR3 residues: CSVRTGVEKLFF. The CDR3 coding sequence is TGCAGCGTTCGGACAGGGGTTGAAAAACTGTTTTTT.

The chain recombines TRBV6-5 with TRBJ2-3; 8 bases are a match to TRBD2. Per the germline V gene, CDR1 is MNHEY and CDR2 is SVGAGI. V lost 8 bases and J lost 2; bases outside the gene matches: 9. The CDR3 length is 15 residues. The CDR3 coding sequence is TGTGCCAGCGCGTCCGGGGGGGCCACCACAGATACGCAGTATTTT. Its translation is CASASGGATTDTQYF.

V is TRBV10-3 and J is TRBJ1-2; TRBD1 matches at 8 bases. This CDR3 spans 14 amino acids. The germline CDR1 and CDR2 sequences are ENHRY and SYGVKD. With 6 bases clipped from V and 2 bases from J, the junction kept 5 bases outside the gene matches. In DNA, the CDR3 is TGTGCCATCAGCAAAACAGGGGGGAACTATGGCTACACCTTC. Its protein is CAISKTGGNYGYTF.

The CDR3 DNA is TGCAGCGTTGAAGAGTCAGGTTCCTACGAGCAGTACTTC. Protein sequence: CSVEESGSYEQYF. The chain combines TRBV29-1 with TRBJ2-7, with D unclear. Per germline, CDR1 SQVTM and CDR2 ANQGSEA. V was cut by 0 bases and J by 1 base, with 7 bases left in between. This CDR3 is built from 13 residues.

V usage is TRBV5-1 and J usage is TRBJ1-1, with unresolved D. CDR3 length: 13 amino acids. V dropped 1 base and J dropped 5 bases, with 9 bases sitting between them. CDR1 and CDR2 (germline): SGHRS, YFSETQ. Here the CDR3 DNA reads TGCGCCAGCAGCTTGCTTGGCGGGACTGAAGCTTTCTTT. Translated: CASSLLGGTEAFF.

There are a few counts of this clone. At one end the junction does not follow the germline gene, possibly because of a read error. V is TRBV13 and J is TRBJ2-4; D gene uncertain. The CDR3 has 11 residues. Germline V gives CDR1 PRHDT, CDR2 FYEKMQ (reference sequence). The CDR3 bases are TGTGCCAGCAGCTTAGGCCAAATTCTCGTCTTC. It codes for CASSLGQILVF.

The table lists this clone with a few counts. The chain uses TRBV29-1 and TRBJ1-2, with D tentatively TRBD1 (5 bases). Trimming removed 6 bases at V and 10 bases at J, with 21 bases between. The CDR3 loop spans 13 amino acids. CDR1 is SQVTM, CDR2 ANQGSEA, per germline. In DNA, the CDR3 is TGCAGCGTGCGAACGGGGCCGCTCGATGACTACACCTTC. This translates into CSVRTGPLDDYTF.

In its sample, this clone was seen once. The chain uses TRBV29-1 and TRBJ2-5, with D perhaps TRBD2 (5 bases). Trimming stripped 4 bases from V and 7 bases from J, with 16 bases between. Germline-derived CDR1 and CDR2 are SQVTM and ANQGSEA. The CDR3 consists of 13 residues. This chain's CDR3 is CSVVFRLAGTQYF. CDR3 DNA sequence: TGCAGCGTTGTATTTAGGCTAGCTGGGACCCAGTACTTC.

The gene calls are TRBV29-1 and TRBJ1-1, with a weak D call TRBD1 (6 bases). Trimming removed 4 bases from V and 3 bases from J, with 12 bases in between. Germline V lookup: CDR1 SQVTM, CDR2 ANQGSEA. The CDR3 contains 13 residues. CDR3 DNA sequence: TGCAGCGTTGGTCGGGGGGCGTACACTGAAGCTTTCTTT. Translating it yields CSVGRGAYTEAFF. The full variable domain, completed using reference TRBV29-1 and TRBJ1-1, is SAVISQKPSRDICQRGTSLTIQCQVDSQVTMMFWYRQQPGQSLTLIATANQGSEATYESGFVIDKFPISRPNLTFSTLTVSNMSPEDSSIYLCSVGRGAYTEAFFGQGTRLTVV.

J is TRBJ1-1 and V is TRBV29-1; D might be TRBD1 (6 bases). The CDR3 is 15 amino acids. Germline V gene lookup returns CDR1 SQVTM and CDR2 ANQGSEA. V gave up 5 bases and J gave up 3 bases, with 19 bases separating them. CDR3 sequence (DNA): TGCAGCGTTCCATTCGGTGGGAGGGGGGACACTGAAGCTTTCTTT. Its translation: CSVPFGGRGDTEAFF.

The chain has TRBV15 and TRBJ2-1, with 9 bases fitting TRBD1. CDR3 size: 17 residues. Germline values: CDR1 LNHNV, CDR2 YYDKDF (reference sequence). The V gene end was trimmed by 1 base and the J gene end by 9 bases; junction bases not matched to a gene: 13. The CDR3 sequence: CATSRGGPGQGGLEQFF. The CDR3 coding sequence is TGTGCCACCAGCAGAGGAGGACCGGGACAGGGAGGTCTTGAGCAGTTCTTC.

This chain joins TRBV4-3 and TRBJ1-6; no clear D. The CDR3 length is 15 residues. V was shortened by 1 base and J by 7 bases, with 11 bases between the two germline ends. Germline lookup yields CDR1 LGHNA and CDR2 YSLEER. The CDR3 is CASSQGKQGNSPLHF. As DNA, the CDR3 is TGCGCCAGCAGCCAAGGTAAACAAGGGAATTCACCCCTCCACTTT.

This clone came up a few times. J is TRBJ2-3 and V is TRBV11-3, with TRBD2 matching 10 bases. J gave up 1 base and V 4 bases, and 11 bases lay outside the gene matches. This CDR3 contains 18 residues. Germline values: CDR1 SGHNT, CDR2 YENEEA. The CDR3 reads CASSYELSGGSRTDTQYF. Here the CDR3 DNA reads TGTGCCAGCAGCTACGAGCTTAGCGGGGGGTCCCGCACAGATACGCAGTATTTT.

The CDR3: CASGIHTGGYTF. The CDR3 coding sequence is TGTGCCAGCGGGATACATACAGGTGGCTACACCTTC. The chain recombines TRBV6-5 with TRBJ1-2; weak D call: TRBD1 (5 bases). Trimming took off 8 bases at V and 7 bases at J, with 14 bases between the two ends. This CDR3 has 12 amino acids. Germline V gene data show CDR1 as MNHEY and CDR2 as SVGAGI.

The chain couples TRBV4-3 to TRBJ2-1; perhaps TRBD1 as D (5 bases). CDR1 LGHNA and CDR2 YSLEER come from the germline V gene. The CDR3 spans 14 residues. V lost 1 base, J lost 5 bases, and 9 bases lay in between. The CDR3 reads CASSQVDTDNEQFF. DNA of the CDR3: TGCGCCAGCAGCCAAGTGGACACGGACAATGAGCAGTTCTTC.

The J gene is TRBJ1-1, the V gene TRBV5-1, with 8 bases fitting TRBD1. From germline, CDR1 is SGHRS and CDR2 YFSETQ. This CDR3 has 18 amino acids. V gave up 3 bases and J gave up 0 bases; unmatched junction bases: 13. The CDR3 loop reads CASSSYFATGDLNTEAFF. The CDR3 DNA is TGCGCCAGCAGCTCCTATTTCGCGACAGGGGATCTGAACACTGAAGCTTTCTTT.

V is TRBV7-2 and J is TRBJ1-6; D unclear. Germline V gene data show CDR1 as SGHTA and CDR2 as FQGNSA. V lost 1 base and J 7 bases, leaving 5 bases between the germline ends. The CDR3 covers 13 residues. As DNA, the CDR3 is TGTGCCAGCAGCTTAGGTCCGAATTCACCCCTCCACTTT. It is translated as CASSLGPNSPLHF.

DNA for the CDR3: TGCGCCAGCAGAGCGGAGCCGGGTCTGGAGACCCAGTACTTC. It translates to CASRAEPGLETQYF. J is TRBJ2-5 and V is TRBV5-1, with D possibly TRBD2 on 5 matching bases. Germline lookup yields CDR1 SGHRS and CDR2 YFSETQ. Trimming shortened V by 5 bases and J by 5 bases, and 16 bases separated the two germline ends. This CDR3 comprises 14 residues. Full variable domain (outside the CDR3, taken from reference TRBV5-1 and TRBJ2-5): KAGVTQTPRYLIKTRGQQVTLSCSPISGHRSVSWYQQTPGQGLQFLFEYFSETQRNKGNFPGRFSGRQFSNSRSEMNVSTLELGDSALYLCASRAEPGLETQYFGPGTRLLVL.

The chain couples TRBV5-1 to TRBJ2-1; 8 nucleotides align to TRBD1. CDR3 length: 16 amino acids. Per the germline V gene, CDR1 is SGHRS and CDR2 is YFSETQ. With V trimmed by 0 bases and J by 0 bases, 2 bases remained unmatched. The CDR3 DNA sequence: TGCGCCAGCAGCTTGGAAGGGACAGGCTCCTACAATGAGCAGTTCTTC. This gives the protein CASSLEGTGSYNEQFF.

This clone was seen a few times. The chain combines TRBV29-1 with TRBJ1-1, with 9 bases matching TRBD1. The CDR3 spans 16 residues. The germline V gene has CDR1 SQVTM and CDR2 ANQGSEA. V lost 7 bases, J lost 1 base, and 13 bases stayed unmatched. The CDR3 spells CSGQQGARAGNTEAFF. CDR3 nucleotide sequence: TGCAGCGGACAACAGGGGGCAAGGGCCGGGAACACTGAAGCTTTCTTT.

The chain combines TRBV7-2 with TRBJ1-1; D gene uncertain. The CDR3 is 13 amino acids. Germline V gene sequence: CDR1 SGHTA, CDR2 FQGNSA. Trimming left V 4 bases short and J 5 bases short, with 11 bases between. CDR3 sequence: CASSSNGGTEAFF. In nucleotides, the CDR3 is TGTGCCAGCAGCTCCAACGGTGGAACTGAAGCTTTCTTT.

The CDR3 loop is CSAKTGDTQYF. The CDR3 region has the DNA TGCAGTGCCAAAACAGGGGATACGCAGTATTTT. The rearrangement joins TRBV20-1 to TRBJ2-3; a weak D match, TRBD1 (6 bases). Per germline, CDR1 DFQATT and CDR2 SNEGSKA (reference sequence). CDR3 size: 11 residues. V was pared by 6 bases and J by 6 bases, with 10 bases between.

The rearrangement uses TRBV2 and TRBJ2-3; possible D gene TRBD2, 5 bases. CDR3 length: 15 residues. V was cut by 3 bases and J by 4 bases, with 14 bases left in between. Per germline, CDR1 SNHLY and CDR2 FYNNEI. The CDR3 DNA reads TGTGCCAGCAGTGAGGCCCACGGGGTGGCAGATACGCAGTATTTT. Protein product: CASSEAHGVADTQYF.

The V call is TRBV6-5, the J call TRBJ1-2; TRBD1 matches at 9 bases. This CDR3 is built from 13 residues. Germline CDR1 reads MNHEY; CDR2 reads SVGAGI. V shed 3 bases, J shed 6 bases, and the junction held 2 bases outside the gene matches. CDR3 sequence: CASSYRDRDGYTF. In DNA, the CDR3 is TGTGCCAGCAGTTATCGGGACAGGGATGGCTACACCTTC.

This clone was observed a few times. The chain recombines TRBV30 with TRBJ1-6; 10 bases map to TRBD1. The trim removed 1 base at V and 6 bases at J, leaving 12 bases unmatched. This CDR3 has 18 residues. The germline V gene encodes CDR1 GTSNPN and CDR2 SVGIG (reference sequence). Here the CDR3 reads CAWSAKRGDRGFNSPLHF. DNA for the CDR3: TGTGCCTGGAGTGCCAAACGGGGGGACAGGGGATTTAATTCACCCCTCCACTTT.

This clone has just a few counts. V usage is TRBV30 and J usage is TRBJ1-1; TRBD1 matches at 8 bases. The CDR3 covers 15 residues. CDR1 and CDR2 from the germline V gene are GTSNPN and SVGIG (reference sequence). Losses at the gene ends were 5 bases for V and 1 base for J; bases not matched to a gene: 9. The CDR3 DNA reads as TGTGCCTGGGGGACAGGCCCCTCGGGGAACACTGAAGCTTTCTTT. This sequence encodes CAWGTGPSGNTEAFF.

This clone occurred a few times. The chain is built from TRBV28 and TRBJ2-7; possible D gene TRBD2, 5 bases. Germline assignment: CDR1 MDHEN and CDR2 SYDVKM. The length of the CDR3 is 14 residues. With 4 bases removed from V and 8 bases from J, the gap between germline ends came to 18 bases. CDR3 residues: CASSSITPTGKQYF. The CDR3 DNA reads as TGTGCCAGCAGTTCTATAACACCTACCGGGAAGCAGTACTTC.

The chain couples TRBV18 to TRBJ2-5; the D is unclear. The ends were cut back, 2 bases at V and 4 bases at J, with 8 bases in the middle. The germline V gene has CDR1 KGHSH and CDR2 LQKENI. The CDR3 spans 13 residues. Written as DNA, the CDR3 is TGTGCCAGCTCACCAGGGAACGGAGAGACCCAGTACTTC. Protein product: CASSPGNGETQYF.

The CDR3 sequence: CSVPRGGPFTDTQYF. The CDR3 DNA reads TGCAGCGTCCCCCGGGGAGGCCCCTTCACAGATACGCAGTATTTT. The chain recombines TRBV29-1 with TRBJ2-3; D is possibly TRBD2 (6 bases). Looked up from germline, CDR1 is SQVTM and CDR2 is ANQGSEA. Trimming removed 6 bases at V and 2 bases at J, with 18 bases between. CDR3 length equals 15 residues.

CDR3 amino acids: CASSSATGRDGYTF. CDR3 bases: TGTGCCAGCAGCTCCGCGACAGGGCGAGATGGCTACACCTTC. The chain couples TRBV9 to TRBJ1-2; 7 nucleotides match TRBD1. Germline-derived CDR1 and CDR2 are SGDLS and YYNGEE. Unmatched junction bases numbered 9, after V lost 4 bases and J lost 6 bases. CDR3 length: 14 amino acids.

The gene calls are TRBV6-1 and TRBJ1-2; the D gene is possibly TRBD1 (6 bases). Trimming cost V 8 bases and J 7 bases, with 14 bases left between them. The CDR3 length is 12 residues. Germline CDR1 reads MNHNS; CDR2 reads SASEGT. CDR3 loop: CASDTARGGYTF. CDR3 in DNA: TGTGCCAGCGATACGGCCAGGGGTGGCTACACCTTC.